This T cell receptor (beta chain) was found in a study of cytomegalovirus exposure and HLA in healthy donors. General observations from the study: The number of N-insertions in an Asian-associated ancestry cluster was reportedly below the roughly 700-donor mean in a later analysis. Accounts indicate the classifier identified cytomegalovirus status with strong specificity and sensitivity. In a later analysis, V- and J-gene trimming of beta chains associated with a DCLRE1C missense variant, replicated independently.

Germline loops: CDR1 MNHEY, CDR2 SMNVEV (reference sequence). Trimming took 0 bases from V and 5 from J; bases not matched to a gene: 7. The CDR3 is 17 residues long. 60 Vbeta and 13 Jbeta primers were used in PCR. Profiling relied on immunoSEQ multiplex PCR, and the TCRdb table lists in-frame clones only, not all of them. This sample has about 100,000 clones, with about 75% found just once. Worth noting for this clone: What it binds is unknown.

The sequencing sample was made of PBMCs. The chain has TRBV27 and TRBJ2-2; 9 nucleotides align to TRBD1. This receptor was identified in a woman aged 18-30 years in good health and CMV-seropositive. The chain's CDR3 is CASSLSRTGVWTGELFF. CDR3 bases: TGTGCCAGCAGTTTATCCAGGACAGGGGTTTGGACCGGGGAGCTGTTTTTT.